These 11 T cell receptor beta chains originate from one sample sequenced in a study of blood T cell repertoires in COVID-19. Here immunoSEQ multiplex PCR was the method, and the copy in TCRdb shows in-frame clones only, minus some. This sample has under 250,000 clones, with roughly 87% found just once. The sample consisted of peripheral blood. Receptor source: a man aged 18 to 30 with active or convalescent COVID-19.

The V gene is TRBV29-1, the J gene TRBJ2-7; TRBD1 matches at 9 bases. The junction had 7 bases not matched to a gene; V was cut back by 6 bases and J by 4 bases. The CDR3 length is 13 residues. The germline V gene has CDR1 SQVTM and CDR2 ANQGSEA. As DNA, the CDR3 is TGCAGCGTACCGGGACAGGGACCTTACGAGCAGTACTTC. Its protein is CSVPGQGPYEQYF.

This chain links TRBV28 with TRBJ1-2; 7 nucleotides line up with TRBD1. Per the germline V gene, CDR1 is MDHEN and CDR2 is SYDVKM. With V trimmed by 3 bases and J by 5 bases, 3 bases remained unmatched. The CDR3 totals 13 residues. CDR3 sequence reads: CASSLGQRYGYTF. Here the CDR3 DNA reads TGTGCCAGCAGTTTGGGACAGAGGTATGGCTACACCTTC.

Notes on this clone: Other DNA sequences in the sample encode the same CDR3. The chain has TRBV5-1 and TRBJ1-1; D is unresolved. CDR1 is SGHRS, CDR2 YFSETQ, per germline. This CDR3 is built from 13 residues. The V end lost 4 bases, the J end lost 1 base, and 8 bases lay between the germline ends. The CDR3 reads CASSLPGNTEAFF. DNA of the CDR3: TGCGCCAGCAGCCTGCCGGGGAACACTGAAGCTTTCTTT. The whole variable domain, filled in from reference TRBV5-1 and TRBJ1-1, reads KAGVTQTPRYLIKTRGQQVTLSCSPISGHRSVSWYQQTPGQGLQFLFEYFSETQRNKGNFPGRFSGRQFSNSRSEMNVSTLELGDSALYLCASSLPGNTEAFFGQGTRLTVV.

The rearrangement joins TRBV5-6 to TRBJ1-2, with a weak D call TRBD1 (5 bases). CDR1 and CDR2 from the germline V gene are SGHDT and YYEEEE. The CDR3 sequence is 16 residues long. V was clipped by 6 bases and J by 6 bases, with 24 bases between them. CDR3 amino acids: CASTTRAGIQGNGYTF. CDR3 coding DNA: TGTGCCAGCACCACCCGGGCAGGGATCCAAGGCAATGGCTACACCTTC.

Remarks on this clone: One junction end does not reproduce the germline sequence, and a read error may be involved. This chain uses TRBV7-7 with TRBJ2-5; no clear D. The CDR3 contains 12 residues. Germline lookup yields CDR1 SSHAT and CDR2 FNYEAQ (reference sequence). The CDR3 DNA reads TGTGCTAGCAGCTTACCGGGTGGGACCCAGTACTTC. Translation: CASSLPGGTQYF.

The chain recombines TRBV5-1 with TRBJ2-7, with 12 positions matching TRBD2. V lost 0 bases, J lost 4 bases, and 2 bases stayed unmatched. The CDR3 is 15 amino acids. Per germline, CDR1 SGHRS and CDR2 YFSETQ. The CDR3 region has the DNA TGCGCCAGCAGCTTGGTGACTAGCGGGAGTTACGAGCAGTACTTC. It codes for CASSLVTSGSYEQYF. The full variable domain, its missing parts supplied by reference TRBV5-1 and TRBJ2-7, is KAGVTQTPRYLIKTRGQQVTLSCSPISGHRSVSWYQQTPGQGLQFLFEYFSETQRNKGNFPGRFSGRQFSNSRSEMNVSTLELGDSALYLCASSLVTSGSYEQYFGPGTRLTVT.

This sequence joins TRBV7-2 and TRBJ2-5, with 10 positions matching TRBD1. The V gene end was trimmed by 5 bases and the J gene end by 8 bases; junction bases not matched to a gene: 20. The CDR3 covers 18 residues. The germline V gene has CDR1 SGHTA and CDR2 FQGNSA. The CDR3 loop is CASSPRVGQGFGKRTQYF. CDR3 nucleotide sequence: TGTGCCAGCAGCCCCCGGGTGGGACAGGGGTTTGGGAAGAGAACCCAGTACTTC.

The V gene is TRBV2, the J gene TRBJ1-5; no clear D gene. CDR1 is SNHLY, CDR2 FYNNEI, per germline. The V end was cut by 2 bases, the J end by 6 bases, with 11 bases between. This CDR3 contains 14 residues. CDR3 nucleotide sequence: TGTGCCAGCAGTGAATATACGACTTTTCAGCCCCAGCATTTT. It yields the protein CASSEYTTFQPQHF.

The J gene is TRBJ1-1, the V gene TRBV6-2 or TRBV6-3; 7 bases match TRBD1. The CDR3 loop spans 15 amino acids. In germline, CDR1 is MNHEY, CDR2 SVGEGT. V lost 5 bases to trimming and J lost 2 bases; unmatched junction nucleotides: 8. The CDR3 region has the DNA TGTGCCAGCAGTCGAGACAGGGCAGGAAACACTGAAGCTTTCTTT. This codes for CASSRDRAGNTEAFF.

V and J are TRBV5-5 and TRBJ2-1; 11 nucleotides agree with TRBD2. CDR1 is SGHKS, CDR2 YYEKEE, per germline (reference sequence). This CDR3 comprises 18 residues. The trim removed 3 bases at V and 8 bases at J, leaving 16 bases unmatched. The CDR3 sequence: CASSSAVLAGGRRDEQFF. The CDR3 DNA sequence: TGTGCCAGCAGCTCCGCCGTTTTAGCGGGGGGGCGAAGGGATGAGCAGTTCTTC.

Only one count was recorded for this clone. The chain combines TRBV4-2 with TRBJ2-1, with 10 bases that match TRBD2. The CDR3 is 17 residues long. Trimming cost V 0 bases and J 6 bases; bases outside gene matches: 8. Germline V CDR1 and CDR2: LGHNA, YNFKEQ. This CDR3 is CASSQDWASGRPNEQFF. Written as DNA, the CDR3 is TGTGCCAGCAGCCAAGATTGGGCTAGCGGGAGACCCAATGAGCAGTTCTTC.